Sequencing of this T cell receptor (beta chain) was carried out in a study of cytomegalovirus exposure and HLA in healthy donors. Details on this clone: Its antigen is not identified.

Findings and limits, study-wide: Most sequenced TCRs were rare (though some public TCRs occurred in many donors). The study recorded 160 or so TCR beta chains that were cytomegalovirus-associated.

PCR was performed using 60 Vbeta and 13 Jbeta primers. Clones were read by immunoSEQ multiplex PCR, and TCRdb kept only the in-frame ones, dropping some. The profile covers 90,000 to 150,000 clones, with more than 70% appearing a single time and approximately 0.22% taken by the ten largest. There are 16 residues in the CDR3. V lost 0 bases and J 3 bases, leaving 12 bases between the germline ends. Germline values: CDR1 LGHNA, CDR2 YNFKEQ. Sequencing was performed on PBMCs. The rearrangement links TRBV4-2 to TRBJ1-5; D is unclear. The receptor's source is a man between 50 and 59 years old in good health and CMV-seronegative. The CDR3 region is CASSQEAAGSNQPQHF. CDR3 sequence (DNA): TGTGCCAGCAGCCAAGAAGCGGCAGGATCCAATCAGCCCCAGCATTTT.